These 26 T cell receptor beta chains came from one sample sequenced in a study of PD-L1 blockade in urothelial cancer. Profiling relied on immunoSEQ multiplex PCR, and the TCRdb table lists in-frame clones only, not all of them. The table shows roughly 95,000 clones, with around 86% occurring only once. Time point defined: pretreatment peripheral blood. Sequenced material: PBMCs, taken around atezolizumab (anti-PD-L1) treatment. These receptors were collected from a man aged 60 to 75 with urothelial cancer.

CDR3 nucleotides: TGCGCCAGCAGAAGGGGACAGGGCACAGATACGCAGTATTTT. It yields the protein CASRRGQGTDTQYF. The chain carries TRBV5-1 and TRBJ2-3; TRBD1 aligns across 8 bases. The CDR3 extends over 14 amino acids. The V gene's germline CDR1 is SGHRS and CDR2 YFSETQ. Trimming removed 5 bases from V and 1 base from J; junction bases left unmatched: 3.

The genes are TRBV28 and TRBJ1-6, with 7 bases aligning to TRBD1. Germline CDR1 reads MDHEN; CDR2 reads SYDVKM. Trimming cost V 6 bases and J 4 bases; bases outside gene matches: 12. CDR3 length: 17 residues. DNA for the CDR3: TGTGCCAGCAGCAAGTCTTCCGGGACAGCTTATAATTCACCCCTCCACTTT. Translated, it gives CASSKSSGTAYNSPLHF. The full variable domain, with the rest looked up from reference TRBV28 and TRBJ1-6, is DVKVTQSSRYLVKRTGEKVFLECVQDMDHENMFWYRQDPGLGLRLIYFSYDVKMKEKGDIPEGYSVSREKKERFSLILESASTNQTSMYLCASSKSSGTAYNSPLHFGNGTRLTVT.

J is TRBJ2-7 and V is TRBV28; D perhaps matches TRBD1 (6 bases). CDR1 is MDHEN and CDR2 is SYDVKM in the germline V gene. Trimming cost V 3 bases and J 3 bases, with 9 bases left between them. This CDR3 spans 13 amino acids. CDR3 bases: TGTGCCAGCAGTTTGGACAGTATCTACGAGCAGTACTTC. Its translation: CASSLDSIYEQYF.

The CDR3 is CASSLLAGGRYEQYF. CDR3 nucleotide sequence: TGTGCCAGCAGTTTACTGGCGGGAGGGCGTTACGAGCAGTACTTC. The gene calls are TRBV28 and TRBJ2-7, with 9 positions matching TRBD2. The V and J ends lost 2 bases and 4 bases, in that order; junction bases with no gene match: 6. This CDR3 is built from 15 residues. Germline V gene sequence: CDR1 MDHEN, CDR2 SYDVKM.

This clone was recorded once. V gene TRBV19 combines with J gene TRBJ2-2; tentatively, D is TRBD2 (7 bases). V was shortened by 2 bases and J by 3 bases, with 13 bases between the two germline ends. The CDR3 sequence is 16 residues long. Germline CDR1 LNHDA, CDR2 SQIVND (reference sequence). CDR3 sequence: CASSIRGASDTGELFF. The CDR3 DNA follows: TGTGCCAGTAGTATACGGGGGGCTAGTGACACCGGGGAGCTGTTTTTT.

The chain is built from TRBV14 and TRBJ1-2; tentative D call: TRBD1 (6 bases). The germline V gene has CDR1 SGHDN and CDR2 FVKESK. The length of the CDR3 is 18 residues. The V end was cut by 0 bases, the J end by 4 bases, with 21 bases between. The CDR3: CASSQDPKGGTRPYGYTF. CDR3 DNA: TGTGCCAGCAGCCAAGACCCCAAGGGGGGGACAAGGCCCTATGGCTACACCTTC.

The CDR3 loop reads CASRNQRLTGELFF. CDR3 nucleotide sequence: TGTGCCAGCAGAAACCAGAGACTCACCGGGGAGCTGTTTTTT. The chain carries TRBV28 and TRBJ2-2; no clear D gene. In germline, CDR1 is MDHEN, CDR2 SYDVKM. The CDR3 has 14 residues. Trimming cost V 6 bases and J 4 bases, with 12 bases left between them. Full variable domain (remainder filled in from reference TRBV28 and TRBJ2-2): DVKVTQSSRYLVKRTGEKVFLECVQDMDHENMFWYRQDPGLGLRLIYFSYDVKMKEKGDIPEGYSVSREKKERFSLILESASTNQTSMYLCASRNQRLTGELFFGEGSRLTVL.

V and J are TRBV19 and TRBJ1-2; the D is unclear. With 7 bases removed from V and 4 bases from J, the gap between germline ends came to 19 bases. Germline V gives CDR1 LNHDA, CDR2 SQIVND (reference sequence). This CDR3 comprises 15 residues. DNA for the CDR3: TGTGCCAGTACTTCAATCTTACGTACTGGCTATGGCTACACCTTC. Protein: CASTSILRTGYGYTF.

The CDR3 coding sequence is TGTGCCAGCAGGTCGGACAGGGGTAGTCAGCCCCAGCATTTT. This encodes CASRSDRGSQPQHF. The genes are TRBV28 and TRBJ1-5; TRBD1 agrees at 9 bases. Trimming cost V 6 bases and J 6 bases; bases outside gene matches: 6. CDR3 size: 14 residues. CDR1 MDHEN and CDR2 SYDVKM come from the germline V gene. Complete variable domain (other parts from reference TRBV28 and TRBJ1-5): DVKVTQSSRYLVKRTGEKVFLECVQDMDHENMFWYRQDPGLGLRLIYFSYDVKMKEKGDIPEGYSVSREKKERFSLILESASTNQTSMYLCASRSDRGSQPQHFGDGTRLSIL.

This chain joins TRBV28 and TRBJ1-5, with 10 bases lining up with TRBD1. Trimming at V came to 4 bases and at J to 7 bases, leaving 7 bases not matched to a gene. The CDR3 covers 15 residues. Germline-derived CDR1 and CDR2 are MDHEN and SYDVKM. CDR3 amino acids: CASSSRTGGLQPQHF. CDR3 in DNA: TGTGCCAGCAGTTCAAGGACAGGGGGTTTACAGCCCCAGCATTTT. The full variable domain, rest sourced from reference TRBV28 and TRBJ1-5, is DVKVTQSSRYLVKRTGEKVFLECVQDMDHENMFWYRQDPGLGLRLIYFSYDVKMKEKGDIPEGYSVSREKKERFSLILESASTNQTSMYLCASSSRTGGLQPQHFGDGTRLSIL.

The genes are TRBV7-2 and TRBJ2-1; TRBD2 matches 10 bases. The CDR3 sequence is 14 residues long. CDR1 is SGHTA, CDR2 FQGNSA, per germline. V shed 4 bases and J 6 bases; nucleotides not matched to a gene: 3. The CDR3, as DNA: TGTGCCAGCAGCTCCGGACTAGCGGTCAATGAGCAGTTCTTC. The encoded protein is CASSSGLAVNEQFF. The full variable domain, in which reference TRBV7-2 and TRBJ2-1 provide the parts outside the CDR3, is GAGVSQSPSNKVTEKGKDVELRCDPISGHTALYWYRQSLGQGLEFLIYFQGNSAPDKSGLPSDRFSAERTGGSVSTLTIQRTQQEDSAVYLCASSSGLAVNEQFFGPGTRLTVL.

J is TRBJ2-5 and V is TRBV27; 12 nucleotides agree with TRBD2. Losses at the gene ends were 7 bases for V and 4 bases for J; bases not matched to a gene: 10. The CDR3 is made up of 16 amino acids. Looked up from germline, CDR1 is MNHEY and CDR2 is SMNVEV (reference sequence). CDR3 sequence reads: CASKTSGGLGLETQYF. The CDR3 bases are TGTGCCAGCAAAACTAGCGGGGGGCTAGGGTTAGAGACCCAGTACTTC.

The chain has TRBV5-1 and TRBJ2-1, with a possible D match to TRBD2 (5 bases). Trimming left V 2 bases short and J 13 bases short, with 22 bases between. Germline V gene lookup returns CDR1 SGHRS and CDR2 YFSETQ. This CDR3 region has 15 residues. The CDR3 coding sequence is TGCGCCAGCAGCTTTCTCGAGCAGCCGATGACGGGACAGTTCTTC. Protein sequence: CASSFLEQPMTGQFF.

The chain employs TRBV7-2 and TRBJ2-1; perhaps TRBD2 as D (6 bases). The CDR3 contains 15 residues. Germline-derived CDR1 and CDR2 are SGHTA and FQGNSA. V shed 4 bases and J shed 3 bases, with 13 bases lying between them. The CDR3 region has the DNA TGTGCCAGCAGCTACCAGGCCGGGGGCTACAATGAGCAGTTCTTC. Amino acids: CASSYQAGGYNEQFF.

This rearrangement joins TRBV4-2 to TRBJ2-5, with 9 positions matching TRBD2. The CDR3 length is 17 residues. The germline gives CDR1 LGHNA, CDR2 YNFKEQ. V trimming: 2 bases; J trimming: 5 bases; junction bases outside the gene matches: 12. The CDR3 loop reads CASSQRVSREGGETQYF. The CDR3 coding sequence is TGTGCCAGCAGCCAAAGGGTCTCGCGGGAGGGCGGGGAGACCCAGTACTTC.

The chain employs TRBV27 and TRBJ2-5, with D hard to call. The CDR3 loop spans 14 amino acids. Germline V gene lookup returns CDR1 MNHEY and CDR2 SMNVEV (reference sequence). Between the trimmed V and J ends, which lost 6 bases and 5 bases, there was a span of 16 bases. The chain's CDR3 is CASSPTPGLETQYF. CDR3 bases: TGTGCCAGCAGCCCCACTCCGGGTTTGGAGACCCAGTACTTC.

J is TRBJ1-4 and V is TRBV4-1, with a possible D match to TRBD1 (5 bases). Germline V lookup: CDR1 MGHRA, CDR2 YSYEKL. CDR3 length: 15 amino acids. V was trimmed by 0 bases and J by 5 bases, leaving 10 bases between them. In DNA form, the CDR3 reads TGCGCCAGCAGCCAAGAAAACAGGCCGAATGAAAAACTGTTTTTT. Its translation: CASSQENRPNEKLFF.

A remark on this clone: In the same sample, other DNA sequences code for this CDR3. The genes are TRBV9 and TRBJ1-1, with D hard to call. The CDR3 length is 13 residues. Trimming stripped 0 bases from V and 1 base from J, with 4 bases between. The germline CDR1 and CDR2 sequences are SGDLS and YYNGEE. In DNA, the CDR3 is TGTGCCAGCAGCGTAGTCAGGAACACTGAAGCTTTCTTT. The encoded protein is CASSVVRNTEAFF.

The J gene is TRBJ1-2, the V gene TRBV27, with 8 bases aligning to TRBD1. Germline V gene lookup returns CDR1 MNHEY and CDR2 SMNVEV (reference sequence). Unmatched junction bases numbered 9, after V lost 3 bases and J lost 6 bases. CDR3 length: 15 residues. The CDR3: CASSLAGRGLDGYTF. DNA for the CDR3: TGTGCCAGCAGTTTGGCTGGCAGGGGGCTCGATGGCTACACCTTC.

The rearrangement links TRBV28 to TRBJ1-5; 7 nucleotides line up with TRBD1. Trimming removed 7 bases from V and 9 bases from J; junction bases left unmatched: 12. CDR1 is MDHEN and CDR2 is SYDVKM in the germline V gene. The CDR3 has 14 amino acids. CDR3 in amino acids: CASTTQGTSRPQHF. DNA of the CDR3: TGTGCCAGCACCACACAGGGGACGTCAAGGCCCCAGCATTTT.

This clone occurred once. The chain couples TRBV15 to TRBJ1-5; possibly TRBD1 for D (5 bases). Germline CDR1 and CDR2: LNHNV and YYDKDF (reference sequence). The V end lost 3 bases, the J end lost 2 bases, and 17 bases lay between the germline ends. The CDR3 consists of 17 residues. In nucleotides, the CDR3 is TGTGCCACCAGCAGGGGCGGGACTCTTAAGGGCAATCAGCCCCAGCATTTT. Protein product: CATSRGGTLKGNQPQHF.

DNA of the CDR3: TGTGCCAGCAGCCACAGCGACAGAAGGTACGAGCAGTACTTC. This encodes CASSHSDRRYEQYF. J is TRBJ2-7 and V is TRBV7-8; tentatively, D is TRBD1 (5 bases). From germline, CDR1 is SGHVS and CDR2 FQNEAQ. V was cut by 5 bases and J by 4 bases, with 15 bases left in between. The length of the CDR3 is 14 residues.

This clone came up a few times. Other DNA sequences in this specimen translate into the identical CDR3. V gene TRBV18 combines with J gene TRBJ2-7; unclear D gene. Germline lookup yields CDR1 KGHSH and CDR2 LQKENI. Trimming stripped 1 base from V and 3 bases from J, with 7 bases between. The CDR3 totals 13 residues. The CDR3, as DNA: TGTGCCAGCTCACCACAGACGGGCTACGAGCAGTACTTC. Protein: CASSPQTGYEQYF.

About this clone itself: The sample carries other DNA sequences with the same CDR3. V is TRBV11-2 and J is TRBJ2-7; 8 bases are a match to TRBD1. The CDR3 loop spans 14 amino acids. V dropped 3 bases and J dropped 2; count of bases not matched to a gene: 3. Germline loops: CDR1 SGHAT, CDR2 FQNNGV. The CDR3 is CASSLGTGTYEQYF. The CDR3 DNA reads TGTGCCAGCAGCTTGGGGACAGGAACCTACGAGCAGTACTTC. The full variable domain, rest sourced from reference TRBV11-2 and TRBJ2-7, is EAGVAQSPRYKIIEKRQSVAFWCNPISGHATLYWYQQILGQGPKLLIQFQNNGVVDDSQLPKDRFSAERLKGVDSTLKIQPAKLEDSAVYLCASSLGTGTYEQYFGPGTRLTVT.

The V gene is TRBV9, the J gene TRBJ2-7; the D gene is possibly TRBD2 (6 bases). V shed 0 bases and J shed 3 bases, with 10 bases lying between them. Germline CDR1 SGDLS, CDR2 YYNGEE. This CDR3 has 14 residues. The CDR3: CASSVGSGGYEQYF. As DNA, the CDR3 is TGTGCCAGCAGCGTAGGTAGCGGCGGCTACGAGCAGTACTTC.

This clone was picked up a small number of times. This chain links TRBV27 with TRBJ1-6, with D maybe TRBD1 (5 bases). Germline lookup yields CDR1 MNHEY and CDR2 SMNVEV (reference sequence). The CDR3 spans 13 residues. V was clipped by 10 bases and J by 10 bases, with 17 bases between them. CDR3 sequence (DNA): TGTGCCACGTCGCGGTCAGGGATGTCACCCCTCCACTTT. Residues: CATSRSGMSPLHF.